A single sample is the source of the 9 T cell receptor beta chains below, sequenced in a study of cytomegalovirus exposure and HLA in healthy donors. Repertoires were generated with immunoSEQ multiplex PCR, while TCRdb's copy carries only in-frame clones and drops some. The sample gives approximately 180,000 clones, around nine tenths of which show up once; approximately 1.4% is in the top ten. Sequences were obtained from PBMCs. The source of these receptors is a woman in her 30s in good health and CMV-seronegative.

The V call is TRBV9, the J call TRBJ1-5; TRBD1 matches at 8 bases. J gave up 4 bases and V 3 bases, and 3 bases lay outside the gene matches. From germline, CDR1 is SGDLS and CDR2 YYNGEE. This CDR3 is built from 14 residues. The CDR3 sequence: CASSAGQVNQPQHF. The CDR3 coding sequence is TGTGCCAGCAGCGCGGGACAGGTTAATCAGCCCCAGCATTTT.

The chain has TRBV5-1 and TRBJ2-7; TRBD1 matches at 9 bases. The CDR3 is 14 residues long. V dropped 4 bases and J dropped 5; count of bases not matched to a gene: 7. CDR1 is SGHRS and CDR2 is YFSETQ in the germline V gene. For the CDR3, the DNA is TGCGCCAGCAGCACCGGGACAGGGTTTGACGAGCAGTACTTC. Translated: CASSTGTGFDEQYF.

The chain combines TRBV10-3 with TRBJ1-1, with 12 nucleotides matching TRBD1. J gave up 1 base and V 11 bases, and 8 bases lay outside the gene matches. The CDR3 has 15 amino acids. Germline V CDR1 and CDR2: ENHRY, SYGVKD. The DNA of the CDR3 is TGTGCCGTCCAGGGGACAGGGGGCGCGAACACTGAAGCTTTCTTT. Translating gives CAVQGTGGANTEAFF.

The chain is built from TRBV10-2 and TRBJ1-1; TRBD1 matches 8 bases. V gave up 5 bases and J gave up 2 bases; unmatched junction bases: 7. The CDR3 has 15 amino acids. CDR1 and CDR2 (germline): WSHSY, SAAADI. CDR3 nucleotides: TGCGCCAGCAGTCCAAGGGGACAGGTAAACACTGAAGCTTTCTTT. Translation: CASSPRGQVNTEAFF.

The chain employs TRBV15 and TRBJ2-7, with a weak D call TRBD1 (6 bases). The CDR3 totals 13 residues. The V gene lost 5 bases and the J gene lost 3 bases, with 11 bases spanning the gap. Germline V gives CDR1 LNHNV, CDR2 YYDKDF (reference sequence). The CDR3 DNA sequence: TGTGCCACCAGCGAGGGGGTGGGCTACGAGCAGTACTTC. This encodes CATSEGVGYEQYF.

In its sample, this clone was seen a few times. V is TRBV7-2 and J is TRBJ1-3; D is unclear. Germline CDR1 is SGHTA and CDR2 is FQGNSA. The CDR3 is made up of 13 amino acids. V lost 7 bases to trimming and J lost 4 bases, with 11 bases between them. The chain's CDR3 is CASTPAGGNTIYF. CDR3 nucleotides: TGTGCCAGCACTCCTGCAGGCGGAAACACCATATATTTT.

This clone was picked up one time. This chain links TRBV2 with TRBJ1-2; 7 bases map to TRBD1. This CDR3 region has 13 residues. CDR1 is SNHLY, CDR2 FYNNEI, per germline. The V and J ends lost 6 bases and 2 bases, in that order; junction bases with no gene match: 3. The CDR3 loop reads CASSGTENYGYTF. The CDR3, as DNA: TGTGCCAGCAGCGGGACAGAAAACTATGGCTACACCTTC. Full variable domain (rest looked up from reference TRBV2 and TRBJ1-2): EPEVTQTPSHQVTQMGQEVILRCVPISNHLYFYWYRQILGQKVEFLVSFYNNEISEKSEIFDDQFSVERPDGSNFTLKIRSTKLEDSAMYFCASSGTENYGYTFGSGTRLTVV.

The rearrangement uses TRBV4-1 and TRBJ2-7; D unresolved. CDR3 length: 14 residues. V lost 5 bases, J lost 2 bases, and 13 bases lay in between. The germline CDR1 and CDR2 sequences are MGHRA and YSYEKL. The CDR3 loop reads CASSVRRQAYEQYF. CDR3 nucleotide sequence: TGCGCCAGCAGCGTCCGCAGGCAGGCCTACGAGCAGTACTTC.

The chain carries TRBV29-1 and TRBJ2-3; unclear D gene. Germline V lookup: CDR1 SQVTM, CDR2 ANQGSEA. The CDR3 runs to 13 residues. Trimming removed 6 bases at V and 4 bases at J, with 14 bases between. This CDR3 is CSVQTLYSDTQYF. CDR3 in DNA: TGCAGCGTCCAGACACTCTACTCAGATACGCAGTATTTT.